The clone carrying this T cell receptor beta chain was seen only once. The data derive from a study of blood T cell repertoires in COVID-19. Background on the study: Acute and convalescent COVID-19 specimens originated in the United States, Italy and Spain.

J was trimmed by 7 bases and V by 5 bases; bases with no gene match: 8. The germline V gene encodes CDR1 MNHEY and CDR2 SMNVEV (reference sequence). The CDR3 has 14 residues. In the original processing: Estimation of nucleated cell counts was performed using reference gene primer amplification. The table came from immunoSEQ multiplex PCR; TCRdb's copy has only in-frame clones and leaves some out. That table furnishes V, J and clone size, whereas the DNA furnished D and trimming. This repertoire shows 110,000 to 150,000 clones, 60% to 80% found once; its top ten account for over 6.5%. This sequence joins TRBV27 and TRBJ2-7; 10 bases line up with TRBD2. Sequencing input: peripheral blood. This clonotype was obtained from a man over 45 with active or convalescent COVID-19. The CDR3 spells CASSALAGAREQYF. The CDR3 nucleotides read TGTGCCAGCAGTGCCCTAGCGGGAGCCAGAGAGCAGTACTTC.